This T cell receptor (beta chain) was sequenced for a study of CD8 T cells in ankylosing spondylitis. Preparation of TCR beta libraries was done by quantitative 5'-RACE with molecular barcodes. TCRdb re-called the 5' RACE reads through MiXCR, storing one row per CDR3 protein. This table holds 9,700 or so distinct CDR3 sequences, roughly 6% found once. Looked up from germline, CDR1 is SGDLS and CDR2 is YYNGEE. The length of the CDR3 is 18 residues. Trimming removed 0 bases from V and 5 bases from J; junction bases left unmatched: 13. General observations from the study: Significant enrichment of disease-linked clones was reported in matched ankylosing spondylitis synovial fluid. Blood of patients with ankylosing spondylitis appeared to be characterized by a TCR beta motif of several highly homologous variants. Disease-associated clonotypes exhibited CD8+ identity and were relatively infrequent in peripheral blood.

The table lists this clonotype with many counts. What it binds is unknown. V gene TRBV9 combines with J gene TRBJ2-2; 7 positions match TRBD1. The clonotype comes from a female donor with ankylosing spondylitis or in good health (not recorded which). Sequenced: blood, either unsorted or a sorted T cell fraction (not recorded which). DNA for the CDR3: TGTGCCAGCAGCGTAGTTGGAGGACAGGACGTTAGGACCGGGGAGCTGTTTTTT. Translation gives CASSVVGGQDVRTGELFF.